Below are 18 T cell receptor beta chains sequenced from a single sample in a study of T cell changes during pregnancy in multiple sclerosis. Here immunoSEQ multiplex PCR was the method, and the copy in TCRdb shows in-frame clones only, minus some. The table records tens of thousands of clones, roughly 92% of them present only once. Sequences were derived from CD4+ T cells from peripheral blood mononuclear cells, sampled in the third trimester of pregnancy. The receptor source for this set is a female donor with multiple sclerosis, enrolled in a pregnancy study.

The chain has TRBV7-3 and TRBJ2-3; D possibly corresponds to TRBD2 (7 bases). Trimming shortened V by 2 bases and J by 6 bases, and 12 bases separated the two germline ends. The length of the CDR3 is 14 residues. The germline gives CDR1 SGHTA, CDR2 FQGTGA. The CDR3 coding sequence is TGTGCCAGCAGCTTAGCGGGGGCCCCGGATACGCAGTATTTT. Encoded protein: CASSLAGAPDTQYF.

The V call is TRBV5-1, the J call TRBJ2-7; TRBD2 matches at 7 bases. CDR1 SGHRS and CDR2 YFSETQ come from the germline V gene. CDR3 length: 17 amino acids. The V and J ends lost 0 bases and 4 bases, in that order; junction bases with no gene match: 13. The chain's CDR3 is CASSLGPQVAGVYEQYF. The CDR3 bases are TGCGCCAGCAGCTTGGGACCGCAGGTGGCGGGAGTATACGAGCAGTACTTC.

The chain uses TRBV27 and TRBJ1-6; 8 bases match TRBD1. The V gene end was trimmed by 2 bases and the J gene end by 6 bases; junction bases not matched to a gene: 6. The CDR3 has 16 amino acids. CDR1 MNHEY and CDR2 SMNVEV come from the germline V gene (reference sequence). CDR3 amino acids: CASSLRTGWGNSPLHF. The CDR3 DNA follows: TGTGCCAGCAGTTTACGGACAGGGTGGGGTAATTCACCCCTCCACTTT.

A single count supports this clone. This chain connects TRBV6-5 to TRBJ1-2; TRBD1 matches 8 bases. This CDR3 is built from 13 residues. With 5 bases clipped from V and 10 bases from J, the junction kept 9 bases outside the gene matches. Looked up from germline, CDR1 is MNHEY and CDR2 is SVGAGI. Here the CDR3 reads CASSGRTGGTYTF. The CDR3, as DNA: TGTGCCAGCAGTGGTCGCACAGGGGGAACCTACACCTTC.

The chain employs TRBV6-5 and TRBJ2-1; 7 nucleotides match TRBD2. The junction had 4 bases not matched to a gene; V was cut back by 2 bases and J by 0 bases. CDR3 length: 16 residues. CDR1 and CDR2 from the germline V gene are MNHEY and SVGAGI. The CDR3 DNA reads as TGTGCCAGCAGTTACGTTAGCGGGCTCTCCTACAATGAGCAGTTCTTC. It yields the protein CASSYVSGLSYNEQFF.

This clone was seen more than once but under ten times. V is TRBV9 and J is TRBJ1-1; D gene unclear. The CDR3 is 13 residues long. The V end lost 3 bases, the J end lost 1 base, and 7 bases lay between the germline ends. Germline CDR1 and CDR2: SGDLS and YYNGEE. As DNA, the CDR3 is TGTGCCAGCAGCGCCACACAGAACACTGAAGCTTTCTTT. Protein sequence: CASSATQNTEAFF.

V and J are TRBV5-1 and TRBJ2-1; D possibly corresponds to TRBD1 (5 bases). CDR3 length: 15 residues. With 0 bases removed from V and 4 bases from J, the gap between germline ends came to 11 bases. The germline gives CDR1 SGHRS, CDR2 YFSETQ. In DNA, the CDR3 is TGCGCCAGCAGCTTGGAAGGGGTCGTATACAATGAGCAGTTCTTC. The encoded protein is CASSLEGVVYNEQFF.

The V gene is TRBV11-1, the J gene TRBJ2-1, with D maybe TRBD2 (6 bases). Germline V gene data show CDR1 as SGHAT and CDR2 as FQDESV (reference sequence). The CDR3 spans 14 residues. V was cut by 10 bases and J by 0 bases, with 13 bases left in between. The CDR3, as DNA: TGTGCCACCAAGCTGGGAGGCTCCTACAATGAGCAGTTCTTC. It translates to CATKLGGSYNEQFF.

V usage is TRBV30 and J usage is TRBJ2-7, with 8 nucleotides matching TRBD1. This CDR3 is built from 13 residues. V trimming: 3 bases; J trimming: 5 bases; junction bases outside the gene matches: 6. Germline CDR1 GTSNPN, CDR2 SVGIG (reference sequence). The CDR3 coding sequence is TGTGCCTGGAGAAGGACAGGGATCCACGAGCAGTACTTC. This encodes CAWRRTGIHEQYF.

V usage is TRBV5-1 and J usage is TRBJ1-1; D may be TRBD1 (5 bases). CDR3 length equals 15 residues. In germline, CDR1 is SGHRS, CDR2 YFSETQ. Trimming took off 4 bases at V and 1 base at J, with 14 bases between the two ends. DNA of the CDR3: TGCGCCAGCAGCGGTCCTCGGCAGGGGAACACTGAAGCTTTCTTT. Protein product: CASSGPRQGNTEAFF.

J is TRBJ1-1 and V is TRBV27, with D perhaps TRBD1 (5 bases). The CDR3 contains 16 residues. Between the trimmed V and J ends, which lost 6 bases and 3 bases, there was a span of 20 bases. Germline loops: CDR1 MNHEY, CDR2 SMNVEV (reference sequence). The CDR3 region has the DNA TGTGCCAGCAGACCGGGGGTGGGAATAGAGGACACTGAAGCTTTCTTT. Its protein product is CASRPGVGIEDTEAFF.

J is TRBJ1-6 and V is TRBV2; D gene unclear. Germline V gives CDR1 SNHLY, CDR2 FYNNEI. Deletions cut 4 bases from V and 0 bases from J, with 10 bases between. CDR3 length: 16 amino acids. The CDR3 spells CASSVLPSSYNSPLHF. The CDR3 bases are TGTGCCAGCAGTGTCCTCCCGAGCTCCTATAATTCACCCCTCCACTTT.

The chain recombines TRBV6-1 with TRBJ1-1; D is possibly TRBD1 (6 bases). The CDR3 totals 14 residues. Germline V CDR1 and CDR2: MNHNS, SASEGT. Trimming removed 4 bases at V and 5 bases at J, with 14 bases between. The DNA for the CDR3 is TGTGCCAGCAGTGTACAGGGAATCCGGACTGAAGCTTTCTTT. This codes for CASSVQGIRTEAFF.

The J gene is TRBJ2-1, the V gene TRBV30, with 10 bases fitting TRBD1. This CDR3 spans 17 amino acids. With V trimmed by 2 bases and J by 0 bases, 7 bases remained unmatched. From germline, CDR1 is GTSNPN and CDR2 SVGIG (reference sequence). The CDR3 coding sequence is TGTGCCTGGAGTACCTTTAGGACAGGGGGCTCCTACAATGAGCAGTTCTTC. This codes for CAWSTFRTGGSYNEQFF.

V and J are TRBV9 and TRBJ2-2; 9 bases are a match to TRBD2. Per germline, CDR1 SGDLS and CDR2 YYNGEE. This CDR3 region has 18 residues. V gave up 0 bases and J gave up 2 bases; unmatched junction bases: 8. The CDR3 sequence: CASSVGARRGGNTGELFF. For the CDR3, the DNA is TGTGCCAGCAGCGTAGGGGCTCGGCGGGGGGGCAACACCGGGGAGCTGTTTTTT.

The rearrangement joins TRBV4-2 to TRBJ2-5; 7 bases map to TRBD2. V was clipped by 0 bases and J by 4 bases; unmatched bases: 5. The CDR3 is 15 residues long. Germline assignment: CDR1 LGHNA and CDR2 YNFKEQ. For the CDR3, the DNA is TGTGCCAGCAGCCAAGACCCTAGCGGCGGAGAGACCCAGTACTTC. Translation gives CASSQDPSGGETQYF.

The chain uses TRBV19 and TRBJ1-3; TRBD1 might be the D (6 bases). Germline V gene sequence: CDR1 LNHDA, CDR2 SQIVND (reference sequence). V was trimmed by 5 bases and J by 2 bases, leaving 16 bases between them. This CDR3 contains 16 residues. The CDR3, as DNA: TGTGCCAGTAGTTCAACAGGGTCTACGCCTGGAAACACCATATATTTT. Its protein is CASSSTGSTPGNTIYF.

The chain links TRBV7-3 to TRBJ2-5, with 14 bases matching TRBD2. The CDR3 is 17 amino acids. V lost 4 bases to trimming and J lost 6 bases; unmatched junction nucleotides: 10. Germline V gene data show CDR1 as SGHTA and CDR2 as FQGTGA. DNA for the CDR3: TGTGCCAGCAGCTCCTGGACTAGCGGGGGGATCGGGCAGACCCAGTACTTC. Translated: CASSSWTSGGIGQTQYF.